The T cell receptor beta chain described here comes from a study of T cells expressing NK-cell markers. Study at large: The study drew TCR beta repertoires from sorted CD3+CD56+NKG2C+, CD3+CD56+NKG2C- and CD3+CD56-NKG2C+ T cells. With respect to HCMV, seven of the eight sequenced donors were seropositive, and one was seronegative.

Study conclusions and caveats: More than five donors had dominant NKG2C+ clonotypes that comprised about 1.0-8% of their CD8+ T cells. Where several donors were concerned, these clonotypes also led the CD3+CD56-NKG2C+ fraction.

The germline CDR1 and CDR2 sequences are SGHTA and FQGNSA. CDR3 length: 13 residues. TCRdb re-analyzed the 5' RACE reads; it lists each CDR3 protein once, without DNA. The sample totals about 260,000 distinct CDR3 sequences. Details on this clonotype: Its specificity is not known.

This chain connects TRBV7-2 to TRBJ2-1; there is no DNA to check the TCRdb D call of TRBD1. The sample was blood T cells: a sorted CD56 or NKG2C T cell subset, CD4+ or CD8+ T cells, or bulk PBMC T cells (not recorded which). The sequence derives from a woman aged 18 to 75 in good health. CDR3 sequence reads: CASSQPSGNEQFF. Filled out from reference TRBV7-2 and TRBJ2-1, the complete variable domain reads GAGVSQSPSNKVTEKGKDVELRCDPISGHTALYWYRQSLGQGLEFLIYFQGNSAPDKSGLPSDRFSAERTGGSVSTLTIQRTQQEDSAVYLCASSQPSGNEQFFGPGTRLTVL.